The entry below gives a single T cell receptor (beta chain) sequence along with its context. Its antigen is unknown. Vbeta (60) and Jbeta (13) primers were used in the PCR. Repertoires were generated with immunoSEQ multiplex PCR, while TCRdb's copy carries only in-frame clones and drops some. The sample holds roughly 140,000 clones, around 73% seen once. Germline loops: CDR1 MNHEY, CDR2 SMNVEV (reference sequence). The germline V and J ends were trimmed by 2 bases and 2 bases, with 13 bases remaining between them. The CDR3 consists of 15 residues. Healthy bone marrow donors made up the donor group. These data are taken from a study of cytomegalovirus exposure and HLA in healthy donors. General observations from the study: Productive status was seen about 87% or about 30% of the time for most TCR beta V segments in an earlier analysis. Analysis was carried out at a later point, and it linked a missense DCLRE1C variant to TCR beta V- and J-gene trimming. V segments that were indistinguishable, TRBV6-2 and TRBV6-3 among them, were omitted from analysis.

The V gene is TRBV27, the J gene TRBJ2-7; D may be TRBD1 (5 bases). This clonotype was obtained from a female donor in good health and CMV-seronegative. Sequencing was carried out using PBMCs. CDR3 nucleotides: TGTGCCAGCAGTTTAGCGCAGGGTGTAACCTACGAGCAGTACTTC. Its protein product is CASSLAQGVTYEQYF.